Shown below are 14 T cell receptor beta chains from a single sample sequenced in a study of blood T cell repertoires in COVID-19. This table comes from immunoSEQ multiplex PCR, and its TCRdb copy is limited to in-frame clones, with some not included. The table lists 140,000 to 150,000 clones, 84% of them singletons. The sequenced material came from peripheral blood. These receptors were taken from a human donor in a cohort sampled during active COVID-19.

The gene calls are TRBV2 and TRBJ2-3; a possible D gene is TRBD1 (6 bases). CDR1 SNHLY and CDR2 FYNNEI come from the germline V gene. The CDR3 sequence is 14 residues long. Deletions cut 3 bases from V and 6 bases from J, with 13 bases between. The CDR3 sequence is CASSDLQGWDTQYF. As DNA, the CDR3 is TGTGCCAGCAGTGATCTACAGGGTTGGGATACGCAGTATTTT.

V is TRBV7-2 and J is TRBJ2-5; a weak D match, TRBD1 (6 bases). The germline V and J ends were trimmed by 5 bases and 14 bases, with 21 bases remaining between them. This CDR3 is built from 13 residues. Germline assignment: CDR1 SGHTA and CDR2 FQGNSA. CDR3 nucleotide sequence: TGTGCCAGCAGCCCAGACTTCTCTTGGGGGCTTTACTTC. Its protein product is CASSPDFSWGLYF. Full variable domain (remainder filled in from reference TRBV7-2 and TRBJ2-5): GAGVSQSPSNKVTEKGKDVELRCDPISGHTALYWYRQSLGQGLEFLIYFQGNSAPDKSGLPSDRFSAERTGGSVSTLTIQRTQQEDSAVYLCASSPDFSWGLYFGPGTRLLVL.

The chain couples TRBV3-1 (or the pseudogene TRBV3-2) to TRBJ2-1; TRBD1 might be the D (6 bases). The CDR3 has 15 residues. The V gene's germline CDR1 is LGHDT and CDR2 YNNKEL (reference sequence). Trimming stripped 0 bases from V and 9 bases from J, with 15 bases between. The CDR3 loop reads CASSQDLQGFGEQFF. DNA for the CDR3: TGTGCCAGCAGCCAAGATCTACAGGGTTTCGGTGAGCAGTTCTTC.

In DNA, the CDR3 is TGTGCCAGCAGCCACCCCGGACATGTCTCCTACGAGCAGTACTTC. Translation gives CASSHPGHVSYEQYF. The chain has TRBV7-9 and TRBJ2-7; a weak D match, TRBD1 (5 bases). CDR3 length: 15 amino acids. With 5 bases removed from V and 0 bases from J, the gap between germline ends came to 14 bases. Germline CDR1 and CDR2: SEHNR and FQNEAQ (reference sequence). The whole variable domain, remainder taken from reference TRBV7-9 and TRBJ2-7, is DTGVSQNPRHKITKRGQNVTFRCDPISEHNRLYWYRQTLGQGPEFLTYFQNEAQLEKSRLLSDRFSAERPKGSFSTLEIQRTEQGDSAMYLCASSHPGHVSYEQYFGPGTRLTVT.

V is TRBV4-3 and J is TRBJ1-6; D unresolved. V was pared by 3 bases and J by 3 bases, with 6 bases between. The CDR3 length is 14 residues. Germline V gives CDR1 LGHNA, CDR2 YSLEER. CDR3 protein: CASSHLSYNSPLHF. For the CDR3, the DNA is TGCGCCAGCAGCCACCTCAGCTATAATTCACCCCTCCACTTT.

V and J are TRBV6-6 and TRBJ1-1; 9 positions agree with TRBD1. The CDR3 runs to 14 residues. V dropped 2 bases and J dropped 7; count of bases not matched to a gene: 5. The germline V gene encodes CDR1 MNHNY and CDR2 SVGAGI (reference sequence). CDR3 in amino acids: CASSYGQGSGEAFF. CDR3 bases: TGTGCCAGCAGTTACGGACAGGGGTCGGGTGAAGCTTTCTTT.

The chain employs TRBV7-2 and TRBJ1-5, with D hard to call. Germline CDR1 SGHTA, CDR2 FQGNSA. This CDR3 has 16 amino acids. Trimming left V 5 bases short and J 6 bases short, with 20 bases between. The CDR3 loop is CASSPRPGRGGQPQHF. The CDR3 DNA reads TGTGCCAGCAGCCCCCGACCGGGCCGGGGAGGTCAGCCCCAGCATTTT.

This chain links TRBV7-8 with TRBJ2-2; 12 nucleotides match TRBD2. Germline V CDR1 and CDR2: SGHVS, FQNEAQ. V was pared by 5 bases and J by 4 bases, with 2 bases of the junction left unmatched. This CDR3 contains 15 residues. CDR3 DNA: TGTGCCAGCAGCACACTAGCGGGGGGCACCGGGGAGCTGTTTTTT. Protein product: CASSTLAGGTGELFF.

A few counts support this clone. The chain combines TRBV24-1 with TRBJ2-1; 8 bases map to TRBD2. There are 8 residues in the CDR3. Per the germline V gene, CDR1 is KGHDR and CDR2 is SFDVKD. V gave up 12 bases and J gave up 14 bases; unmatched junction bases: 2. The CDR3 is CAPGREFF. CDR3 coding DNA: TGTGCCCCCGGGAGGGAGTTCTTC.

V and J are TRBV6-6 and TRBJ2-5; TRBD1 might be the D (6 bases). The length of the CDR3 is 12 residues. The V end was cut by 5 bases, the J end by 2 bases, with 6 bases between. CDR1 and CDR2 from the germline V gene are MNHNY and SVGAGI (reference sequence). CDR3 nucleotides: TGTGCCAGCAGTGGACAGCAAGAGACCCAGTACTTC. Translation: CASSGQQETQYF.

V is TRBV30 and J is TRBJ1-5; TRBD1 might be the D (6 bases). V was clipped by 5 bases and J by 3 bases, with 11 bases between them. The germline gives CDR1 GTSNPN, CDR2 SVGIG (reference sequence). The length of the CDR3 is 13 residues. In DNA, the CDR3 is TGTGCCTGGGCCCGGGACACCAATCAGCCCCAGCATTTT. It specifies CAWARDTNQPQHF.

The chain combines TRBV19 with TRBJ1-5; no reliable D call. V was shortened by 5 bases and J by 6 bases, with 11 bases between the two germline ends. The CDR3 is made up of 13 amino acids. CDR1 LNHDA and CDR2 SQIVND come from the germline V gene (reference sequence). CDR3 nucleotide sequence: TGTGCCAGTAGTTACAGTGTAGGTCAGCCCCAGCATTTT. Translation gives CASSYSVGQPQHF.

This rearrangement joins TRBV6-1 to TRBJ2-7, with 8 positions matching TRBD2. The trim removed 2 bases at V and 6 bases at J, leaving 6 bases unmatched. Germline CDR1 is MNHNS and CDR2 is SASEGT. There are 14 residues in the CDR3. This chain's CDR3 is CASSESGRASEQYV. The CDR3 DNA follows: TGTGCCAGCAGTGAATCCGGGAGGGCTTCCGAGCAGTACGTC.

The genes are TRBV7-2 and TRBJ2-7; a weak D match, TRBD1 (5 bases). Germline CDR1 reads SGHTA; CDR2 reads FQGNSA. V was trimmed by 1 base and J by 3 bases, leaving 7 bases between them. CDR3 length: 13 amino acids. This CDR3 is CASSLGTLYEQYF. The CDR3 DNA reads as TGTGCCAGCAGCTTAGGGACACTCTACGAGCAGTACTTC.